These 25 T cell receptor beta chains were sequenced from one sample in a study of identical twins (dated by TCRdb to the mid-2010s). The library was made by 5' RACE. The reads were generated on an Illumina HiSeq 2000. TCRdb's own reprocessing of the public reads used fastp at Q25 and MiXCR and kept productive beta chains. Each entry merges the rows of one CDR3 protein and shows their most common DNA and genes. This sample holds about 470,000 distinct CDR3 sequences; 20% to 25% were observed only once. The ten largest clones add up to 2.9% of the sample. These data also formed part of another study, on T cells expressing NK-cell markers.

The specimen sequenced was CD4+ T cells sorted from blood. The receptors here all came from a woman between 18 and 30 years old in good health.

This clonotype was counted between two and nine times. The gene calls are TRBV7-2 and TRBJ2-5, with D maybe TRBD2 (5 bases). Germline V gives CDR1 SGHTA, CDR2 FQGNSA. There are 14 residues in the CDR3. V lost 4 bases to trimming and J lost 1 base, with 10 bases between them. The DNA of the CDR3 is TGTGCCAGCAGCTCAAAACTAGGCCAAGAGACCCAGTACTTC. It translates to CASSSKLGQETQYF.

The chain recombines TRBV7-2 with TRBJ2-3, with a weak D call TRBD2 (6 bases). CDR3 length equals 15 residues. Trimming left V 4 bases short and J 0 bases short, with 11 bases between. Germline CDR1 SGHTA, CDR2 FQGNSA. This chain's CDR3 is CASSSQAGSTDTQYF. In DNA form, the CDR3 reads TGTGCCAGCAGCTCTCAAGCGGGTAGCACAGATACGCAGTATTTT.

The chain carries TRBV7-2 and TRBJ2-1; D gene ambiguous. Germline loops: CDR1 SGHTA, CDR2 FQGNSA. Trimming took 4 bases from V and 4 from J, leaving 11 bases between them. The CDR3 covers 14 residues. In nucleotides, the CDR3 is TGTGCCAGCAGCTCGTCGACTCCTTACAATGAGCAGTTCTTC. This encodes CASSSSTPYNEQFF.

The chain recombines TRBV7-2 with TRBJ2-7, with D perhaps matching TRBD1 (5 bases). Germline CDR1 is SGHTA and CDR2 is FQGNSA. Trimming left V 8 bases short and J 1 base short, with 12 bases between. This CDR3 region has 13 residues. The CDR3 DNA is TGTGCCAGCTCCAGGGTAGAGTCCTACGAGCAGTACTTC. It translates to CASSRVESYEQYF.

This clonotype was observed a few times. The V gene is TRBV7-2, the J gene TRBJ2-7; D gene ambiguous. V was clipped by 5 bases and J by 4 bases, with 6 bases between them. The CDR3 runs to 11 residues. Germline V gene sequence: CDR1 SGHTA, CDR2 FQGNSA. In nucleotides, the CDR3 is TGTGCCAGCAGCAATAATTACGAGCAGTACTTC. Protein: CASSNNYEQYF.

This clonotype appeared a few times. The chain is built from TRBV10-3 and TRBJ2-6, with 7 nucleotides matching TRBD1. There are 17 residues in the CDR3. V was clipped by 10 bases and J by 4 bases; unmatched bases: 16. Germline values: CDR1 ENHRY, CDR2 SYGVKD. The CDR3 DNA follows: TGTGCCACCGACTCCGGGACAGTAGCTCCGGGGGCCAACGTCCTGACTTTC. It is translated as CATDSGTVAPGANVLTF.

This clonotype has just a few counts. This chain uses TRBV20-1 with TRBJ2-2, with D unresolved. This CDR3 comprises 13 residues. From germline, CDR1 is DFQATT and CDR2 SNEGSKA (reference sequence). The V gene lost 5 bases and the J gene lost 0 bases, with 7 bases spanning the gap. CDR3 DNA sequence: TGCAGTGCTTCGGACGCGAACACCGGGGAGCTGTTTTTT. Translated, it gives CSASDANTGELFF.

This clonotype was seen many times. This chain connects TRBV29-1 to TRBJ2-1, with TRBD2 as a possible D gene (7 bases). Germline CDR1 is SQVTM and CDR2 is ANQGSEA. This CDR3 has 14 amino acids. V lost 4 bases and J lost 2, with 12 bases in between. The CDR3 here is CSVVGGGTYNEQFF. Here the CDR3 DNA reads TGCAGCGTTGTAGGGGGGGGGACCTACAATGAGCAGTTCTTC.

This clonotype has only a few counts. J is TRBJ2-5 and V is TRBV11-3; D unclear. Germline CDR1 is SGHNT and CDR2 is YENEEA. There are 15 residues in the CDR3. V dropped 2 bases and J dropped 2 bases, with 12 bases sitting between them. CDR3 sequence (DNA): TGTGCCAGCAGCTTATCCAAGCGATGGCAAGAGACCCAGTACTTC. Translation: CASSLSKRWQETQYF.

This clonotype occurred a few times. V is TRBV7-2 and J is TRBJ1-1; maybe TRBD1 (6 bases). The V and J ends lost 4 bases and 2 bases respectively, with 14 bases between them. The V gene's germline CDR1 is SGHTA and CDR2 FQGNSA. This CDR3 is 15 amino acids long. The DNA of the CDR3 is TGTGCCAGCAGCTGGATTGGACAGTTCAACACTGAAGCTTTCTTT. This encodes CASSWIGQFNTEAFF.

This clonotype occurred once. V usage is TRBV20-1 and J usage is TRBJ2-5, with D possibly matching TRBD1 (5 bases). Germline assignment: CDR1 DFQATT and CDR2 SNEGSKA (reference sequence). This CDR3 region has 14 residues. Trimming removed 0 bases at V and 2 bases at J, with 10 bases between. CDR3 in DNA: TGCAGTGCTAGAGATCTGGGGCGGCAAGAGACCCAGTACTTC. This sequence encodes CSARDLGRQETQYF.

This clonotype was counted once. The genes are TRBV7-9 and TRBJ2-7; TRBD1 aligns across 9 bases. Germline loops: CDR1 SEHNR, CDR2 FQNEAQ (reference sequence). The CDR3 spans 14 residues. The V gene end was trimmed by 1 base and the J gene end by 7 bases; junction bases not matched to a gene: 5. The CDR3 bases are TGTGCCAGCAGCTTAGAACAGGGGGCACGGGAGCAGTACTTC. Amino acids: CASSLEQGAREQYF.

This clonotype has only a few counts. The rearrangement joins TRBV3-1 to TRBJ2-1, with 15 bases lining up with TRBD2. The CDR3 totals 18 residues. After removal of 4 bases from V and 2 bases from J, the junction contained 6 bases not matched to a gene. Germline V lookup: CDR1 LGHDT, CDR2 YNNKEL (reference sequence). This CDR3 is CASSRWTSGGVPYNEQFF. CDR3 DNA: TGTGCCAGCAGCCGGTGGACTAGCGGGGGGGTACCCTACAATGAGCAGTTCTTC.

This clonotype was counted between two and nine times. The rearrangement joins TRBV5-1 to TRBJ2-3; TRBD2 matches at 8 bases. From germline, CDR1 is SGHRS and CDR2 YFSETQ. The CDR3 is 16 amino acids. The junction had 12 bases not matched to a gene; V was cut back by 0 bases and J by 9 bases. The DNA for the CDR3 is TGCGCCAGCAGCTTGGACGGTAACCGGGGGGGCGTCACGCAGTATTTT. Residues: CASSLDGNRGGVTQYF.

This clonotype was seen many times. J is TRBJ2-2 and V is TRBV12-3 or TRBV12-4; maybe TRBD2 (5 bases). The V gene lost 6 bases and the J gene lost 6 bases, with 14 bases spanning the gap. The CDR3 has 14 amino acids. In nucleotides, the CDR3 is TGTGCCAGCAGCACCACTCGGGGTGCCGGGGAGCTGTTTTTT. Translation gives CASSTTRGAGELFF.

There are a few counts of this clonotype. This chain connects TRBV20-1 to TRBJ1-1, with TRBD1 as a possible D gene (6 bases). Looked up from germline, CDR1 is DFQATT and CDR2 is SNEGSKA (reference sequence). This CDR3 is built from 15 residues. The germline V and J ends were trimmed by 2 bases and 0 bases, with 13 bases remaining between them. In DNA form, the CDR3 reads TGCAGTGCTAGACTTCGCGGGGGCGTGAACACTGAAGCTTTCTTT. It translates to CSARLRGGVNTEAFF.

The chain has TRBV12-1 and TRBJ2-4; TRBD1 is the table's D call and was not checked against the DNA. TRBV12-1 is described as a pseudogene. The CDR3 length is 19 residues. CDR3 sequence: CASSFVEFVSGEAKNIQYF. The CDR3 region has the DNA TGTGCCAGCAGCTTTGTGGAGTTTGTTTCAGGGGAAGCCAAAAACATTCAGTACTTC.

The chain combines TRBV29-1 with TRBJ1-2; a weak D match, TRBD1 (5 bases). Trimming stripped 7 bases from V and 8 bases from J, with 17 bases between. Germline V gene data show CDR1 as SQVTM and CDR2 as ANQGSEA. This CDR3 has 12 residues. CDR3 coding DNA: TGCAGCGACACCTGGGGGGGTGAGGGCTACACCTTC. It is translated as CSDTWGGEGYTF.

The CDR3 DNA reads TGCGCCAGCAGCTTTGGGCGTGAGCAGTACTTC. Translating gives CASSFGREQYF. This chain joins TRBV5-1 and TRBJ2-7; unclear D gene. Trimming took 2 bases from V and 7 from J, leaving 7 bases between them. Looked up from germline, CDR1 is SGHRS and CDR2 is YFSETQ. There are 11 residues in the CDR3.

The genes are TRBV11-2 and TRBJ2-3; D perhaps matches TRBD2 (5 bases). V was trimmed by 4 bases and J by 2 bases, leaving 16 bases between them. This CDR3 is built from 16 residues. The germline gives CDR1 SGHAT, CDR2 FQNNGV. The CDR3 bases are TGTGCCAGCAGCTCCTTCTCTAGCTATAACACAGATACGCAGTATTTT. Protein: CASSSFSSYNTDTQYF.

The chain's CDR3 is CASTPWASGAYEQYF. CDR3 in DNA: TGTGCCAGCACCCCATGGGCTAGCGGGGCCTACGAGCAGTACTTC. This chain joins TRBV6-1 and TRBJ2-7; 9 bases fit TRBD2. V lost 7 bases, J lost 2 bases, and 9 bases stayed unmatched. Germline CDR1 and CDR2: MNHNS and SASEGT. The CDR3 has 15 amino acids.

The rearrangement links TRBV6-2 or TRBV6-3 to TRBJ2-1, with unresolved D. Germline loops: CDR1 MNHEY, CDR2 SVGEGT. Trimming left V 8 bases short and J 6 bases short, with 14 bases between. This CDR3 comprises 13 residues. This chain's CDR3 is CASQLVRVNEQFF. The CDR3 DNA follows: TGTGCCAGCCAGCTGGTAAGAGTCAATGAGCAGTTCTTC.

This clonotype was seen only a few times. V gene TRBV19 combines with J gene TRBJ2-4; D gene ambiguous. The CDR3 sequence is 13 residues long. Germline CDR1 is LNHDA and CDR2 is SQIVND (reference sequence). V lost 1 base to trimming and J lost 0 bases, with 1 base between them. As DNA, the CDR3 is TGTGCCAGTAGTATAGGAGCCAAAAACATTCAGTACTTC. As protein: CASSIGAKNIQYF.

This clonotype appeared a few times. The rearrangement links TRBV30 to TRBJ2-3; D is uncertain. Trimming shortened V by 1 base and J by 2 bases, and 10 bases separated the two germline ends. This CDR3 has 14 amino acids. Germline lookup yields CDR1 GTSNPN and CDR2 SVGIG (reference sequence). CDR3 sequence reads: CAWSEKGFTDTQYF. CDR3 bases: TGTGCCTGGAGTGAAAAGGGATTCACAGATACGCAGTATTTT.

The J gene is TRBJ1-6, the V gene TRBV5-1; TRBD1 might be the D (6 bases). Germline loops: CDR1 SGHRS, CDR2 YFSETQ. This CDR3 spans 13 amino acids. Trimming stripped 4 bases from V and 8 bases from J, with 10 bases between. The CDR3 sequence: CASSNRVDSPLHF. CDR3 coding DNA: TGCGCCAGCAGCAACAGGGTGGATTCACCCCTCCACTTT.